One and the same sample provided the 14 T cell receptor beta chains below, sequenced in a study of OX40 agonist ivuxolimab in advanced cancers. Profiling relied on immunoSEQ multiplex PCR, and the TCRdb table lists in-frame clones only, not all of them. The table lists fewer than 140,000 clones, around nine tenths of them singletons. The starting material was CD4+ or CD8+ T cells sorted from blood, obtained in a trial of the OX40 agonist ivuxolimab. The receptor source for this set is an adult with an advanced solid tumor such as melanoma, head and neck, liver or kidney cancer.

The J gene is TRBJ2-1, the V gene TRBV4-2, with D unresolved. This CDR3 has 13 amino acids. The germline CDR1 and CDR2 sequences are LGHNA and YNFKEQ. The V end was cut by 3 bases, the J end by 0 bases, with 3 bases between. The CDR3 coding sequence is TGTGCCAGCAGCCAGGGCTCCTACAATGAGCAGTTCTTC. Protein sequence: CASSQGSYNEQFF.

The chain employs TRBV29-1 and TRBJ2-1; D is unclear. The CDR3 loop spans 12 amino acids. Trimming pared 2 bases from V and 6 bases from J, leaving 8 bases between. CDR1 SQVTM and CDR2 ANQGSEA come from the germline V gene. CDR3 region: CSVEKGSNEQFF. The CDR3 nucleotides are TGCAGCGTTGAAAAGGGTAGCAATGAGCAGTTCTTC.

The chain is built from TRBV19 and TRBJ1-1; unclear D gene. The germline V gene has CDR1 LNHDA and CDR2 SQIVND (reference sequence). The CDR3 is 13 residues long. Trimming stripped 6 bases from V and 5 bases from J, with 13 bases between. The CDR3 region is CASRSRGGTEAFF. The CDR3 DNA reads TGTGCCAGTAGGAGCCGGGGAGGAACTGAAGCTTTCTTT.

The genes are TRBV7-9 and TRBJ1-4; 9 nucleotides align to TRBD1. V gave up 1 base and J gave up 4 bases; unmatched junction bases: 7. The CDR3 consists of 17 residues. The V gene's germline CDR1 is SEHNR and CDR2 FQNEAQ (reference sequence). The CDR3: CASSLGGDRAGNEKLFF. The CDR3 coding sequence is TGTGCCAGCAGCTTAGGAGGGGACAGGGCCGGTAATGAAAAACTGTTTTTT.

As concerns this clone: This same CDR3 is encoded by further DNA sequences in the sample. The chain carries TRBV10-3 and TRBJ2-6, with no clear D. The CDR3 has 14 amino acids. Germline V lookup: CDR1 ENHRY, CDR2 SYGVKD. With 8 bases removed from V and 0 bases from J, the gap between germline ends came to 8 bases. The CDR3 loop reads CAISDSSGANVLTF. The DNA for the CDR3 is TGTGCCATCTCAGACTCCTCTGGGGCCAACGTCCTGACTTTC.

This clone was seen a handful of times. The chain employs TRBV9 and TRBJ1-1; 7 nucleotides match TRBD1. V shed 0 bases and J 1 base; nucleotides not matched to a gene: 6. Per the germline V gene, CDR1 is SGDLS and CDR2 is YYNGEE. The CDR3 has 16 amino acids. CDR3 sequence reads: CASSVGRGLTNTEAFF. CDR3 nucleotides: TGTGCCAGCAGCGTAGGAAGGGGGCTAACGAACACTGAAGCTTTCTTT. The entire variable domain, with the rest obtained from reference TRBV9 and TRBJ1-1, is as follows: DSGVTQTPKHLITATGQRVTLRCSPRSGDLSVYWYQQSLDQGLQFLIQYYNGEERAKGNILERFSAQQFPDLHSELNLSSLELGDSALYFCASSVGRGLTNTEAFFGQGTRLTVV.

The chain is built from TRBV5-4 and TRBJ2-7; TRBD1 matches at 12 bases. The CDR3 has 17 residues. Germline CDR1 reads SGHNT; CDR2 reads YYREEE (reference sequence). The trim removed 2 bases at V and 5 bases at J, leaving 11 bases unmatched. The CDR3: CASSFGGTGGKNHEQYF. The DNA for the CDR3 is TGTGCCAGCAGCTTCGGGGGGACAGGGGGCAAGAATCACGAGCAGTACTTC.

In this sample, this clone turned up once. The V and J genes are TRBV5-1 and TRBJ1-2; D is unclear. The germline V gene has CDR1 SGHRS and CDR2 YFSETQ. The CDR3 consists of 15 residues. The germline V and J ends were trimmed by 1 base and 4 bases, with 14 bases remaining between them. The CDR3 region is CASSLRKGSGYGYTF. CDR3 nucleotide sequence: TGCGCCAGCAGCTTGAGAAAAGGGTCTGGCTATGGCTACACCTTC.

The CDR3 protein is CASSPRDRGNTEAFF. In DNA form, the CDR3 reads TGTGCCAGCTCACCTAGGGACAGGGGGAACACTGAAGCTTTCTTT. The genes are TRBV18 and TRBJ1-1, with 10 positions matching TRBD1. This CDR3 contains 15 residues. CDR1 is KGHSH, CDR2 LQKENI, per germline. Unmatched junction bases numbered 2, after V lost 3 bases and J lost 1 base.

The chain employs TRBV19 and TRBJ2-3; the match to TRBD2 covers 12 bases. The V gene end was trimmed by 2 bases and the J gene end by 7 bases; junction bases not matched to a gene: 7. The CDR3 has 16 amino acids. The germline V gene encodes CDR1 LNHDA and CDR2 SQIVND (reference sequence). The CDR3 bases are TGTGCCAGTAGTATAAGGACTAGCGGGGAATTCAATACGCAGTATTTT. Protein sequence: CASSIRTSGEFNTQYF.

The chain employs TRBV28 and TRBJ1-3, with 8 bases matching TRBD1. The trim removed 8 bases at V and 7 bases at J, leaving 7 bases unmatched. CDR3 size: 13 residues. Germline CDR1 and CDR2: MDHEN and SYDVKM. CDR3: CASGGTGGNTIYF. The CDR3 DNA reads as TGTGCCAGCGGGGGGACAGGCGGGAACACCATATATTTT.

The chain combines TRBV18 with TRBJ1-5; the match to TRBD1 covers 9 bases. With 3 bases clipped from V and 7 bases from J, the junction kept 7 bases outside the gene matches. The germline V gene encodes CDR1 KGHSH and CDR2 LQKENI. This CDR3 region has 15 residues. Written as DNA, the CDR3 is TGTGCCAGCTCACCCTCCGGGACAGGGCAACAGCCCCAGCATTTT. Encoded protein: CASSPSGTGQQPQHF.

The chain uses TRBV19 and TRBJ2-7; 9 positions agree with TRBD1. The germline V gene has CDR1 LNHDA and CDR2 SQIVND (reference sequence). The J segment lost 1 base and the V segment lost 7 bases, leaving 5 bases of the junction unmatched. This CDR3 region has 14 residues. The CDR3 DNA is TGTGCCAGTACTCCGGGACAGGGTTCCTACGAGCAGTACTTC. Amino acid sequence: CASTPGQGSYEQYF.

This chain connects TRBV7-2 to TRBJ2-5, with 8 bases that match TRBD2. The CDR3 has 15 residues. Germline V gene sequence: CDR1 SGHTA, CDR2 FQGNSA. J was trimmed by 1 base and V by 6 bases; bases with no gene match: 7. The CDR3 region is CASSQSGGAQETQYF. In DNA form, the CDR3 reads TGTGCCAGCAGTCAAAGCGGGGGAGCCCAAGAGACCCAGTACTTC.